The T cell receptor beta chain under discussion was sequenced for a study of cytomegalovirus exposure and HLA in healthy donors. The germline gives CDR1 MNHNY, CDR2 SVGAGI (reference sequence). The length of the CDR3 is 16 residues. With V trimmed by 10 bases and J by 6 bases, 15 bases remained unmatched. The primer mix had 60 Vbeta and 13 Jbeta primers. Original data processing: In a later analysis, the count reached 75 million to 90 million unique TCR beta chains, with roughly 9.9 million shared. The protocol was immunoSEQ multiplex PCR, while the TCRdb copy is restricted to in-frame clones and leaves out a portion. The V and J calls and clone size were taken over from that table, and D and trimming were inferred from the DNA. The sample consists of under 80,000 clones, around three quarters of them appearing once.

What was sequenced was PBMCs. The clonotype originates from a woman between 40 and 50 years old in good health and CMV-seronegative. V gene TRBV6-6 combines with J gene TRBJ2-3; 11 positions match TRBD2. CDR3 coding DNA: TGTGCCACTACGGGACTAGCGGAACCCTATGGGGATACGCAGTATTTT. Translating gives CATTGLAEPYGDTQYF.